This paragraph covers one T cell receptor (beta chain) sequence. These data come from a study of T cell changes during pregnancy in multiple sclerosis. Using immunoSEQ multiplex PCR, the repertoire was profiled, and TCRdb retains in-frame clones only, with some absent. The top ten clones hold approximately 0.58% of a sample with about 54,000 clones, 70% to 90% of them seen once. In germline, CDR1 is SGHRS, CDR2 YFSETQ. Between the trimmed V and J ends, which lost 0 bases and 7 bases, there was a span of 14 bases. CDR3 size: 15 residues. V is TRBV5-1 and J is TRBJ1-3; TRBD1 might be the D (6 bases). Sequenced here: CD4+ T cells from peripheral blood mononuclear cells, sampled in the first trimester of pregnancy. This sequence originates from a female donor with multiple sclerosis, enrolled in a pregnancy study. The DNA for the CDR3 is TGCGCCAGCAGCTTGGCCGAAACAGGGACCAACACCATATATTTT. Encoded protein: CASSLAETGTNTIYF.